The source of this TCR beta chain is a study of monozygotic twins with inflammatory bowel disease. General study results and limits: Fewer clonotypes were shared with others by IBD patients than by healthy twins, especially with disease activity.

For this clonotype: Its matching antigen is unknown.

TCRdb re-called the 5' RACE reads; every CDR3 protein appears as one record, without DNA. Its table records about 300,000 distinct CDR3 sequences. The sample taken for sequencing was blood. The source is a human donor with ulcerative colitis or Crohn's disease, or a healthy co-twin of an affected twin (not recorded which).

The CDR3 reads CASSQDVGAQETQYF. The V gene is TRBV4-2, the J gene TRBJ2-5; TCRdb's D call, TRBD1, is unchecked because there is no DNA. This CDR3 contains 15 residues. The germline V gene has CDR1 LGHNA and CDR2 YNFKEQ.